The present T cell receptor beta chain was sequenced within a study of CD8 T cells in ankylosing spondylitis (dated by TCRdb to about 2017). In the study overall: T cell receptor beta repertoires were profiled in healthy donors and ankylosing spondylitis patients so that disease-linked TCR variants could be found. The whole study cohort included some 100 healthy donors and 25 ankylosing spondylitis patients. Peripheral blood was sampled, and synovial fluid was also collected from ankylosing spondylitis patients. General study outcomes and caveats: Blood from ankylosing spondylitis patients appeared to be characterized by a TCR beta motif made up of about 8 highly homologous amino acid variants. The disease-linked clones were reported to be significantly enriched in matched synovial fluid samples from ankylosing spondylitis patients. Some motif variants were previously reported in synovial fluid and blood of reactive arthritis patients, suggesting common disease-initiation mechanisms. A CD8+ phenotype was shown by the disease-linked clones, which were found at relatively low frequencies in peripheral blood.

The data were produced on an Illumina HiSeq 2500. Quantitative 5'-RACE with molecular barcodes was the method used to prepare the TCR beta libraries. In the authors' own workflow: A new computational method, built on a probabilistic model of VDJ rearrangement, was used to identify disease-linked TCR variants. TCRdb handled the public reads itself, with Q25 trimming in fastp and clone calling in MiXCR, and kept productive beta chains. Entries are consolidated by CDR3 protein sequence, retaining the most common genes and DNA. In this record, the V and J calls reflect TCRdb's handling and not the investigators' own analysis. For this sample the table gives about 840,000 distinct CDR3 sequences, of which over 9.5% were detected only once. The top ten hold more than 0.5% of the sample. This clonotype has ten or more counts. This clone's antigen is unknown. Qualities for individual bases were not recorded, and no much larger clone is one base off.

Taken from cysteine to phenylalanine, the CDR3 has 15 residues. The sequence is cut down to CDR3 DNA, 45 bases in frame from base 1. For CDR1 and CDR2, the germline V gene (reference sequence) lists DFQATT and SNEGSKA. At the junction V is shortened by 5 bases and J by 8 bases, with 24 bases in between. This TCR was recovered from a male donor with ankylosing spondylitis. The sample consisted of blood, either unsorted or a sorted T cell fraction (not recorded which). The chain was built from TRBV20-1 and TRBJ1-2; perhaps TRBD1 is the D gene, with 5 bases matching. At the DNA level, the sequence is TGCAGTGCTTTGAAACGGGCAGGGAGAGCCTGGGGCTACACCTTC. It translates as CSALKRAGRAWGYTF.